The 2 T cell receptor beta chains below all came from one sample that was sequenced in a study of regulatory T cells in long-lasting Graves disease. Researchers made TCR beta libraries by using iRepertoire HTBI primers and running Arm-PCR on CDR3 regions. MiXCR was run by TCRdb on the multiplex PCR reads, yielding one entry per CDR3 protein. The table records hundreds of thousands of distinct CDR3 sequences, about a sixth of them present only once. Noted time point: newly diagnosed GD, antithyroid drugs for less than 3 months. Generation of the TCR library employed RNA extracted from PBMCs. This sample was shared with a second study, whose subject was T cells in Graves' hyperthyroidism and ophthalmopathy.

Sequenced material: peripheral blood mononuclear cells (PBMCs), taken at new diagnosis, from a patient treated with antithyroid drugs. Every receptor here comes from a woman in her twenties or thirties with Graves disease.

This chain connects TRBV4-3 to TRBJ2-4; 8 bases line up with TRBD2. Germline loops: CDR1 LGHNA, CDR2 YSLEER. J gave up 6 bases and V 4 bases, and 5 bases lay outside the gene matches. The CDR3 length is 14 residues. The CDR3 sequence is CASSRRGGVNIQYF. The CDR3 nucleotides read TGCGCCAGCAGCCGCCGGGGGGGGGTAAACATTCAGTACTTC.

The V and J genes are TRBV24-1 and TRBJ2-3; 7 bases are shared with TRBD2. CDR3 length: 15 amino acids. After removal of 4 bases from V and 4 bases from J, the junction contained 7 bases not matched to a gene. CDR1 and CDR2 (germline): KGHDR, SFDVKD. The CDR3 DNA follows: TGTGCCACCAGTGACGCCGGGACTATGCCAGATACGCAGTATTTT. It translates to CATSDAGTMPDTQYF.